The present T cell receptor beta chain was sequenced within a study of human T cells and chemical hapten exposure. The study, taken as a whole, reports: PT1 expanded TCR numbers rose with patch test score.

It was the library that attached unique molecular identifiers to individual cDNA molecules. Source study methods: The median was about 96,000 TCRs per sample, ranging roughly 23,224 to 690,600. MiXCR, applied by TCRdb to the RACE reads, yields one record per CDR3 protein. Clone size and V and J calls follow TCRdb, not the original study. The sample consists of about 58,000 distinct CDR3 sequences, 9.5% to 15% of them appearing once. This clonotype was detected a few times. What it binds is unknown. V lost 7 bases and J lost 0; bases outside the gene matches: 11. The germline V gene encodes CDR1 SEHNR and CDR2 FQNEAQ (reference sequence). CDR3 size: 17 residues. Time point meaning: patch test 3, about 24 weeks after DPC sensitization. The treatment is: therapeutic diphenylcyclopropenone sensitization with weekly scalp DPC.

The TCR was taken from a man aged 25 to 45 with alopecia areata. Some clones in this sample may be carry-over from other donors' samples. The chain links TRBV7-9 to TRBJ2-3, with 9 bases lining up with TRBD1. Material: whole blood, obtained in connection with sensitization to the hapten diphenylcyclopropenone (DPC). The CDR3 here is CASTLPGDRVSTDTQYF. Written as DNA, the CDR3 is TGTGCCAGCACCCTACCCGGGGACAGGGTGAGCACAGATACGCAGTATTTT.